This TCR beta chain was profiled in a study of T cell responses to AZD1222 COVID-19 vaccine. CDR1 and CDR2 from the germline V gene are MDHEN and SYDVKM. The CDR3 extends over 12 amino acids. With V trimmed by 5 bases and J by 10 bases, 7 bases remained unmatched. Libraries were prepared by immunoSEQ multiplex PCR; TCRdb keeps only in-frame clonotypes and omits some of them. The repertoire consists of about 110,000 clones, with 70% to 90% occurring once and the leading ten covering more than 15%. Findings and caveats of the study: White British people made up most donors, females outnumbered males, and clonal diversity was possibly underestimated. Recipients of AZD1222 seropositive at baseline numbered only 5 or 6. Increased Spike-specific TCR breadth and depth were observed after two AZD1222 doses. Nearly half of the spike-specific TCRs reportedly recognize variant regions that carry no mutations.

Points on this clone: Its antigen is as yet unknown.

The V gene is TRBV28, the J gene TRBJ1-1; 7 nucleotides agree with TRBD1. The TCR was taken from an adult in good health. The sequencing here drew on peripheral blood, taken on day 0 of AZD1222 vaccination. This CDR3 is CASSRNRGRAFF. The CDR3 DNA reads as TGTGCCAGCAGTAGAAACAGGGGACGAGCTTTCTTT.